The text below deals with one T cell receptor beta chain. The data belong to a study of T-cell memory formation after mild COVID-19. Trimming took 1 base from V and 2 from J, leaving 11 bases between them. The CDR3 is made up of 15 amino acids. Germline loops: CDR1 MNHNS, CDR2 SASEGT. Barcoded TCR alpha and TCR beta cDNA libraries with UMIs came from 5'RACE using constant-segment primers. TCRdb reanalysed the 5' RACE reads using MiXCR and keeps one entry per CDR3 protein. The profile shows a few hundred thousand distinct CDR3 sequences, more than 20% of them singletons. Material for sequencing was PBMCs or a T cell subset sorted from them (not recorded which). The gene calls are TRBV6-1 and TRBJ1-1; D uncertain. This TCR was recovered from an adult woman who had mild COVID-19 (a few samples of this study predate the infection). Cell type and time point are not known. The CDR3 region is CASSEGPTANTEAFF. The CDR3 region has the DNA TGTGCCAGCAGTGAAGGACCAACGGCCAACACTGAAGCTTTCTTT.